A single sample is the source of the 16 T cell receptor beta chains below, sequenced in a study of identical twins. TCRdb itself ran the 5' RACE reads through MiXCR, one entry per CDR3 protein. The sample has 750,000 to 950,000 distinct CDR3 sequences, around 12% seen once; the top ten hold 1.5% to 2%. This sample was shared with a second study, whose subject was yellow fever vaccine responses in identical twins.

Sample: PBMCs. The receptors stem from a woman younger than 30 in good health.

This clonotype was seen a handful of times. CDR3 DNA: TGTGCCAGCAGTTACGTCAGTAATAATTCACCCCTCCACTTT. It translates to CASSYVSNNSPLHF. The rearrangement uses TRBV6-5 and TRBJ1-6; the D is unclear. V lost 2 bases and J 5 bases, leaving 7 bases between the germline ends. The CDR3 totals 14 residues. In germline, CDR1 is MNHEY, CDR2 SVGAGI.

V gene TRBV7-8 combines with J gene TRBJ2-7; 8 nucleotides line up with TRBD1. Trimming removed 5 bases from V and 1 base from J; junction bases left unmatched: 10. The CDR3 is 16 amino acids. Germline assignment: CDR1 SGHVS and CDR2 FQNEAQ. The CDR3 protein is CASSRTGTGISYEQYF. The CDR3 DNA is TGTGCCAGCAGCCGCACCGGGACAGGCATTTCCTACGAGCAGTACTTC.

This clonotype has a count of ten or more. The CDR3 nucleotides are TGTGCCAGCAGGGGACGAGATACGCAGTATTTT. Protein: CASRGRDTQYF. The chain carries TRBV12-3 or TRBV12-4 and TRBJ2-3; perhaps D is TRBD1 or TRBD2 (5 bases each). This CDR3 contains 11 residues. The V end was cut by 6 bases, the J end by 5 bases, with 6 bases between.

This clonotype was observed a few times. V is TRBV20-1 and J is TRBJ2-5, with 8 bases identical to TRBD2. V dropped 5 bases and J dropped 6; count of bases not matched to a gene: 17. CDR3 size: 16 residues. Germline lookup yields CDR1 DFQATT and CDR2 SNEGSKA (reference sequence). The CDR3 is CSAGSALAEPGQTQYF. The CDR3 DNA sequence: TGCAGTGCTGGATCGGCACTAGCGGAGCCGGGACAGACCCAGTACTTC.

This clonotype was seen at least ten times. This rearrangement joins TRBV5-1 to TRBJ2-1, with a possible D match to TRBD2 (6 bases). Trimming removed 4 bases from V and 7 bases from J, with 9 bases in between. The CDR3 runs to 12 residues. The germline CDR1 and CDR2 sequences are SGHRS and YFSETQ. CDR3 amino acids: CASSPAGNEQFF. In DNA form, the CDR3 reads TGCGCCAGCAGCCCGGCGGGGAATGAGCAGTTCTTC.

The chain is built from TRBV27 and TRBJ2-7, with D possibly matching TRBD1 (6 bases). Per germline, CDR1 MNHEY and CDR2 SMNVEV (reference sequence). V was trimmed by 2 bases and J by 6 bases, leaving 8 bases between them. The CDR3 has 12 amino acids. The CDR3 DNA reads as TGTGCCAGCAGTTTAATCAGGGGCGAGCAGTACTTC. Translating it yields CASSLIRGEQYF.

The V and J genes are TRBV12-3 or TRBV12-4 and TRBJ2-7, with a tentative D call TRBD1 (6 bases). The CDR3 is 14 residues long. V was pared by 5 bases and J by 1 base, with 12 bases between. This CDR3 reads CASSPRTDSYEQYF. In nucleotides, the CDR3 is TGTGCCAGCAGTCCCCGGACAGATTCCTACGAGCAGTACTTC.

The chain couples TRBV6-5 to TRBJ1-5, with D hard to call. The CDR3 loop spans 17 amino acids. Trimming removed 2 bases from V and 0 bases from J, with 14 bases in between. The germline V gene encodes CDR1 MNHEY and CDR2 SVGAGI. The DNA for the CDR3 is TGTGCCAGCAGTTACCGTGACCCTATCCATAGCAATCAGCCCCAGCATTTT. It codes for CASSYRDPIHSNQPQHF.

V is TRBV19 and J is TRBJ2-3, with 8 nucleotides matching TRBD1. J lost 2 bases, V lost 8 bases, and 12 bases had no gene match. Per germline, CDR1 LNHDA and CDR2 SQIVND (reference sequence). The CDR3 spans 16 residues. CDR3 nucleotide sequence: TGTGCCAGTGCTGCCCACCAGGGGGCGACCACAGATACGCAGTATTTT. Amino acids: CASAAHQGATTDTQYF.

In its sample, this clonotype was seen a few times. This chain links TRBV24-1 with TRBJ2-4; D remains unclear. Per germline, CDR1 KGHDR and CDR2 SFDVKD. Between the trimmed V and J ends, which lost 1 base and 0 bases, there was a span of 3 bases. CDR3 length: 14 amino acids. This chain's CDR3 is CATSDLVAKNIQYF. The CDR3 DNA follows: TGTGCCACCAGTGATTTAGTAGCCAAAAACATTCAGTACTTC.

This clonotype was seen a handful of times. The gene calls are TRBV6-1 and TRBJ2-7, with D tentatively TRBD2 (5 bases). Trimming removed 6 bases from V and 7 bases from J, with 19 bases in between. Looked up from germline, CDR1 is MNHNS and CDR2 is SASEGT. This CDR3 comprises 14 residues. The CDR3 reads CASRLRAREGEQYF. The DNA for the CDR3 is TGTGCCAGCAGGCTCCGGGCTCGAGAGGGTGAGCAGTACTTC.

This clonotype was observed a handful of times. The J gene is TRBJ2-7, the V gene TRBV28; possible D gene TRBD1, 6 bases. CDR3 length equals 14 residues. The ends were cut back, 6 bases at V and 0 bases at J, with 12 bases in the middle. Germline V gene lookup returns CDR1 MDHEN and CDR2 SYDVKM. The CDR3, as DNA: TGTGCCAGCAGGCCCACGGACAGCTCCTACGAGCAGTACTTC. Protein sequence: CASRPTDSSYEQYF.

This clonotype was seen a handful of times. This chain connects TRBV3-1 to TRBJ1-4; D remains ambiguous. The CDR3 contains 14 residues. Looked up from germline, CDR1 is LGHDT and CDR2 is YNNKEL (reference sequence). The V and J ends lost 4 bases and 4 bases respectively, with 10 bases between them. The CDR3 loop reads CASSRGRVNEKLFF. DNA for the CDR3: TGTGCCAGCAGCCGCGGGCGGGTTAATGAAAAACTGTTTTTT.

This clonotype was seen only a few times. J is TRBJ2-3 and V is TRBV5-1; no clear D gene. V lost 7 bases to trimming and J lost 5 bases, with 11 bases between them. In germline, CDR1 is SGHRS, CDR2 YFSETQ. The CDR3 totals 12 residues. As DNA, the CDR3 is TGCGCCAGCCGAACCGATCTAGATACGCAGTATTTT. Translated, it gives CASRTDLDTQYF.

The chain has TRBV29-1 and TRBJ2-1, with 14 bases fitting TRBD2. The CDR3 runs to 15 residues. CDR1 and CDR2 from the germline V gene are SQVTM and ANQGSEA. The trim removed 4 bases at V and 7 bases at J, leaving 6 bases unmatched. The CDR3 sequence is CSVAGTSGSWNEQFF. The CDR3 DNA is TGCAGCGTTGCCGGGACTAGCGGGAGCTGGAATGAGCAGTTCTTC.

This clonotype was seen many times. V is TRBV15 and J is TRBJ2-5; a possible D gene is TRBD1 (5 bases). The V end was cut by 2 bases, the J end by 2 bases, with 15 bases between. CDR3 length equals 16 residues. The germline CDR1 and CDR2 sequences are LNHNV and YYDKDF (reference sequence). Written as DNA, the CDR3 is TGTGCCACCAGCAGAACCAACAGGTCCCCGCAAGAGACCCAGTACTTC. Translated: CATSRTNRSPQETQYF. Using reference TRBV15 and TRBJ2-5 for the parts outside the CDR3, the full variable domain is DAMVIQNPRYQVTQFGKPVTLSCSQTLNHNVMYWYQQKSSQAPKLLFHYYDKDFNNEADTPDNFQSRRPNTSFCFLDIRSPGLGDTAMYLCATSRTNRSPQETQYFGPGTRLLVL.